The table lists the clone carrying this T cell receptor beta chain with a few counts. These data originate in a study of TIL therapy for anti-PD-1-resistant metastatic lung cancer. Specified time point: pre-treatment sample, taken before nivolumab and TIL therapy. The tumor samples were excised metastases, mostly pleural nodules or supraclavicular lymph nodes. The libraries were made with immunoSEQ v3. This table comes from immunoSEQ multiplex PCR, and its TCRdb copy is limited to in-frame clones, with some not included. The repertoire has some 90,000 clones, just over 65% of them found once; the top ten carry roughly 11%. The CDR3 loop spans 13 amino acids. V was clipped by 5 bases and J by 11 bases, with 19 bases between them. Germline V gene sequence: CDR1 MNHEY, CDR2 SVGAGI.

The rearrangement joins TRBV6-5 to TRBJ2-7, with D tentatively TRBD1 (5 bases). The source of this sequence is a person aged 25 to 80 with non-small cell lung cancer. Sample: tumor tissue, taken at baseline. The CDR3 DNA is TGTGCCAGCAGTCGGACACAGGACCGGAGAAAGTACTTC. This translates into CASSRTQDRRKYF.